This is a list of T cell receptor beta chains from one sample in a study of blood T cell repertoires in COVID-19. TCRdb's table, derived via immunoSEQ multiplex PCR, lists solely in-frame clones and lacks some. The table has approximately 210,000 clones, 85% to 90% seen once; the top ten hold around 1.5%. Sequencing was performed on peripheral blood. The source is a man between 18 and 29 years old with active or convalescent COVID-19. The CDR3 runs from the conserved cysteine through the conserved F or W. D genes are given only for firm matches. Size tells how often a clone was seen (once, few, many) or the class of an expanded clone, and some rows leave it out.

CDR3aa: CASSDAPGQGDRGEKLFF; CDR3nt: TGTGCCAGCAGTGACGCCCCGGGACAGGGGGATCGGGGGGAAAAACTGTTTTTT; j_gene: TRBJ1-4; abundance: .; v_gene: TRBV6-4; d_gene: TRBD1
CDR3aa: CASSLGGTNTEAFF; CDR3nt: TGTGCCAGCAGTTTAGGGGGGACCAACACTGAAGCTTTCTTT; j_gene: TRBJ1-1; abundance: .; v_gene: TRBV27; d_gene: .
CDR3aa: CASSYRREAYEQYF; CDR3nt: TGTGCCAGCAGTTATCGCAGGGAGGCCTACGAGCAGTACTTC; j_gene: TRBJ2-7; abundance: .; v_gene: TRBV6-5; d_gene: .
CDR3aa: CASSQGLTQRNYGYTF; CDR3nt: TGTGCCAGCAGCCAAGGTCTTACCCAACGGAACTATGGCTACACCTTC; j_gene: TRBJ1-2; abundance: .; v_gene: TRBV4-2; d_gene: .
CDR3aa: CASSPTSVLNEQFF; CDR3nt: TGTGCCAGCAGCCCGACTAGCGTACTCAATGAGCAGTTCTTC; j_gene: TRBJ2-1; abundance: .; v_gene: TRBV14; d_gene: TRBD2
CDR3aa: CAWSGGQGTEAFF; CDR3nt: TGTGCCTGGAGTGGGGGGCAAGGCACTGAAGCTTTCTTT; j_gene: TRBJ1-1; abundance: .; v_gene: TRBV30; d_gene: .
CDR3aa: CASSQNPSGSYNEQFF; CDR3nt: TGCGCCAGCAGCCAGAATCCCAGCGGGTCGTACAATGAGCAGTTCTTC; j_gene: TRBJ2-1; abundance: .; v_gene: TRBV4-1; d_gene: .
CDR3aa: CAWSPGESEQFF; CDR3nt: TGTGCCTGGAGCCCCGGAGAGTCGGAGCAGTTCTTC; j_gene: TRBJ2-1; abundance: .; v_gene: TRBV30; d_gene: .
CDR3aa: CASSLHLGRPDTQYF; CDR3nt: TGTGCCAGCAGCCTCCACTTAGGGAGACCAGATACGCAGTATTTT; j_gene: TRBJ2-3; abundance: .; v_gene: TRBV6-2/TRBV6-3; d_gene: .
CDR3aa: CASSFRTSGRSGELFF; CDR3nt: TGTGCCAGCAGTTTCCGGACTAGCGGGAGGTCCGGGGAGCTGTTTTTT; j_gene: TRBJ2-2; abundance: .; v_gene: TRBV6-5; d_gene: TRBD2
CDR3aa: CASSPGGLAGDYEQYF; CDR3nt: TGTGCCAGCAGCCCCGGGGGGCTAGCGGGAGACTACGAGCAGTACTTC; j_gene: TRBJ2-7; abundance: .; v_gene: TRBV2; d_gene: TRBD2
CDR3aa: CASILGGTRVNTEAFF; CDR3nt: TGTGCCAGCATCCTGGGAGGTACAAGAGTCAACACTGAAGCTTTCTTT; j_gene: TRBJ1-1; abundance: .; v_gene: TRBV7-9; d_gene: .
CDR3aa: CASSHLTGKRVTDTQYF; CDR3nt: TGCGCCAGCAGCCACCTGACAGGGAAGCGGGTAACAGATACGCAGTATTTT; j_gene: TRBJ2-3; abundance: few; v_gene: TRBV4-3; d_gene: .
CDR3aa: CASSLVAGANVLTF; CDR3nt: TGTGCCAGCAGCTTGGTGGCCGGGGCCAACGTCCTGACTTTC; j_gene: TRBJ2-6; abundance: .; v_gene: TRBV5-4; d_gene: .
CDR3aa: CASSPRAGACYNEQFF; CDR3nt: TGCGCCAGCAGTCCCCGAGCGGGAGCCTGTTACAATGAGCAGTTCTTC; j_gene: TRBJ2-1; abundance: .; v_gene: TRBV23-1; d_gene: TRBD2
CDR3aa: CASSRTFQYF; CDR3nt: TGTGCCAGCAGTCGAACATTTCAGTATTTT; j_gene: TRBJ2-3; abundance: few; v_gene: TRBV27; d_gene: .
CDR3aa: CASSPGTGGGTGELFF; CDR3nt: TGTGCCAGCAGCCCCGGGACAGGCGGAGGGACCGGGGAGCTGTTTTTT; j_gene: TRBJ2-2; abundance: .; v_gene: TRBV11-3; d_gene: TRBD1
CDR3aa: CAWSTGSPLHF; CDR3nt: TGTGCCTGGAGTACCGGGTCACCCCTCCACTTT; j_gene: TRBJ1-6; abundance: .; v_gene: TRBV30; d_gene: .
CDR3aa: CASSRGGDEKLFF; CDR3nt: TGTGCCAGCAGTAGAGGGGGAGATGAAAAACTGTTTTTT; j_gene: TRBJ1-4; abundance: .; v_gene: TRBV28; d_gene: .
CDR3aa: CATSPGGQETQYF; CDR3nt: TGTGCCACCTCTCCCGGGGGCCAAGAGACCCAGTACTTC; j_gene: TRBJ2-5; abundance: .; v_gene: TRBV15; d_gene: .
CDR3aa: CASSQDLPNEQFF; CDR3nt: TGTGCCAGCAGCCAAGATCTCCCCAATGAGCAGTTCTTC; j_gene: TRBJ2-1; abundance: .; v_gene: TRBV4-2; d_gene: .
CDR3aa: CASSLGSTLASYEQYF; CDR3nt: TGTGCCAGCAGCTTAGGTTCGACGCTAGCGAGTTACGAGCAGTACTTC; j_gene: TRBJ2-7; abundance: .; v_gene: TRBV7-2; d_gene: .
CDR3aa: CASSDLAPRANTGELFF; CDR3nt: TGCGCCAGCAGTGACCTAGCTCCCCGGGCGAACACCGGGGAGCTGTTTTTT; j_gene: TRBJ2-2; abundance: .; v_gene: TRBV10-1; d_gene: .
CDR3aa: CASSEPGTGYTDTQYF; CDR3nt: TGTGCCAGCAGTGAACCCGGGACAGGCTACACAGATACGCAGTATTTT; j_gene: TRBJ2-3; abundance: .; v_gene: TRBV25-1; d_gene: TRBD1
CDR3aa: CASSVEGQGTREQYF; CDR3nt: TGTGCCAGCAGCGTAGAGGGACAGGGAACGCGTGAGCAGTACTTC; j_gene: TRBJ2-7; abundance: .; v_gene: TRBV9; d_gene: TRBD1
CDR3aa: CASSQERFYEQYF; CDR3nt: TGTGCCAGCAGCCAAGAGCGTTTCTACGAGCAGTACTTC; j_gene: TRBJ2-7; abundance: once; v_gene: TRBV11-3; d_gene: .
CDR3aa: CASSDPGGKSSYEQYF; CDR3nt: TGTGCCAGCAGCGATCCAGGGGGGAAAAGCTCCTACGAGCAGTACTTC; j_gene: TRBJ2-7; abundance: .; v_gene: TRBV7-9; d_gene: .
CDR3aa: CASSHPGLAGLNGEQFF; CDR3nt: TGTGCCAGCAGCCATCCGGGACTAGCGGGACTGAATGGTGAGCAGTTCTTC; j_gene: TRBJ2-1; abundance: .; v_gene: TRBV4-2; d_gene: TRBD2
CDR3aa: CASSLTRTPYQETQYF; CDR3nt: TGTGCTAGCAGCTTAACGCGGACTCCGTACCAAGAGACCCAGTACTTC; j_gene: TRBJ2-5; abundance: .; v_gene: TRBV7-7; d_gene: .
CDR3aa: CASSSRSGKNTGELFF; CDR3nt: TGTGCCAGCAGCTCACGAAGCGGGAAGAACACCGGGGAGCTGTTTTTT; j_gene: TRBJ2-2; abundance: once; v_gene: TRBV7-9; d_gene: TRBD2
CDR3aa: CASSGTRWEQFF; CDR3nt: TGTGCCAGCAGCGGAACCAGGTGGGAGCAGTTCTTC; j_gene: TRBJ2-1; abundance: few; v_gene: TRBV9; d_gene: .
CDR3aa: CASSYSGLADYEQYF; CDR3nt: TGTGCCAGCAGTTACTCCGGACTAGCGGACTACGAGCAGTACTTC; j_gene: TRBJ2-7; abundance: .; v_gene: TRBV6-2/TRBV6-3; d_gene: TRBD2
CDR3aa: CAIGLGGSYEQYF; CDR3nt: TGTGCCATCGGCCTGGGGGGGTCCTACGAGCAGTACTTC; j_gene: TRBJ2-7; abundance: .; v_gene: TRBV2; d_gene: TRBD2
CDR3aa: CASSQKVLAGDGGGNEQFF; CDR3nt: TGTGCCAGCTCACAAAAGGTGCTAGCGGGAGATGGAGGGGGAAATGAGCAGTTCTTC; j_gene: TRBJ2-1; abundance: .; v_gene: TRBV18; d_gene: TRBD2
CDR3aa: CASSFSSGESYNEQFF; CDR3nt: TGTGCCAGCAGCTTCAGTAGCGGGGAGAGCTACAATGAGCAGTTCTTC; j_gene: TRBJ2-1; abundance: .; v_gene: TRBV11-2; d_gene: TRBD2
CDR3aa: CASSLGTSSTEAFF; CDR3nt: TGTGCCAGCAGCCTGGGGACATCGAGCACTGAAGCTTTCTTT; j_gene: TRBJ1-1; abundance: once; v_gene: TRBV7-9; d_gene: .
CDR3aa: CASSVSGREGEQFF; CDR3nt: TGTGCCAGCAGCGTTAGCGGGAGGGAGGGTGAGCAGTTCTTC; j_gene: TRBJ2-1; abundance: .; v_gene: TRBV9; d_gene: TRBD2
CDR3aa: CATGGTDEKLFF; CDR3nt: TGTGCCACGGGGGGCACAGATGAAAAACTGTTTTTT; j_gene: TRBJ1-4; abundance: .; v_gene: TRBV7-9; d_gene: .
CDR3aa: CASSLSNTPYGYTF; CDR3nt: TGTGCCAGCAGTTTATCGAACACACCCTATGGCTACACCTTC; j_gene: TRBJ1-2; abundance: .; v_gene: TRBV27; d_gene: .
CDR3aa: CASSYREANTEAFF; CDR3nt: TGTGCCAGCAGTTACAGGGAAGCGAACACTGAAGCTTTCTTT; j_gene: TRBJ1-1; abundance: .; v_gene: TRBV27; d_gene: .
CDR3aa: CAAAAGGVEQYF; CDR3nt: TGTGCCGCAGCAGCGGGAGGAGTCGAGCAGTACTTC; j_gene: TRBJ2-7; abundance: .; v_gene: TRBV6-6; d_gene: TRBD2
CDR3aa: CASSLASGKETQYF; CDR3nt: TGCGCCAGCAGCTTGGCTTCGGGAAAAGAGACCCAGTACTTC; j_gene: TRBJ2-5; abundance: once; v_gene: TRBV5-1; d_gene: .
CDR3aa: CASSPTGQNTGELFF; CDR3nt: TGTGCCAGTAGTCCGACAGGGCAGAACACCGGGGAGCTGTTTTTT; j_gene: TRBJ2-2; abundance: .; v_gene: TRBV19; d_gene: TRBD1
CDR3aa: CASTYRLDPGELFF; CDR3nt: TGTGCCAGCACCTACAGACTAGATCCCGGGGAGCTGTTTTTT; j_gene: TRBJ2-2; abundance: .; v_gene: TRBV28; d_gene: .
CDR3aa: CASSQGIGTAGAEAFF; CDR3nt: TGCGCCAGCAGCCAAGGAATTGGAACAGCCGGCGCTGAAGCTTTCTTT; j_gene: TRBJ1-1; abundance: once; v_gene: TRBV4-3; d_gene: .
CDR3aa: CASSPLPEGFWTFF; CDR3nt: TGTGCCAGCTCACCTTTACCGGAGGGGTTTTGGACTTTCTTT; j_gene: TRBJ1-1; abundance: .; v_gene: TRBV18; d_gene: .
CDR3aa: CASSVDRVLNEQFF; CDR3nt: TGTGCCAGCAGTGTTGACAGGGTCCTCAATGAGCAGTTCTTC; j_gene: TRBJ2-1; abundance: .; v_gene: TRBV28; d_gene: TRBD1
CDR3aa: CASSQVGSGAHYNEQFF; CDR3nt: TGTGCCAGCAGCCAAGTTGGTAGCGGGGCCCACTACAATGAGCAGTTCTTC; j_gene: TRBJ2-1; abundance: .; v_gene: TRBV14; d_gene: TRBD2
CDR3aa: CASHSSAGNYNEQFF; CDR3nt: TGTGCCAGCCACTCATCAGCGGGAAACTACAATGAGCAGTTCTTC; j_gene: TRBJ2-1; abundance: .; v_gene: TRBV6-5; d_gene: TRBD2
CDR3aa: CASSLDRGGMEQYF; CDR3nt: TGTGCCAGCAGTTTAGACAGGGGGGGAATGGAGCAGTACTTC; j_gene: TRBJ2-7; abundance: .; v_gene: TRBV28; d_gene: TRBD1
CDR3aa: CASSAWTSGRVGRDNEQFF; CDR3nt: TGTGCCAGCAGTGCTTGGACTAGCGGGAGGGTAGGGAGAGACAATGAGCAGTTCTTC; j_gene: TRBJ2-1; abundance: .; v_gene: TRBV28; d_gene: TRBD2
CDR3aa: CASSLQGFVQPQHF; CDR3nt: TGTGCCAGCAGTCTCCAGGGTTTTGTCCAGCCCCAGCATTTT; j_gene: TRBJ1-5; abundance: .; v_gene: TRBV6-2/TRBV6-3; d_gene: .
CDR3aa: CASSVTQGTYEQYF; CDR3nt: TGTGCCAGCTCAGTAACGCAGGGGACCTACGAGCAGTACTTC; j_gene: TRBJ2-7; abundance: .; v_gene: TRBV18; d_gene: .
CDR3aa: CATRNRNEQYF; CDR3nt: TGTGCCACCAGAAACAGGAACGAGCAGTACTTC; j_gene: TRBJ2-7; abundance: .; v_gene: TRBV19; d_gene: .
CDR3aa: CASSWTGNTEAFF; CDR3nt: TGTGCCAGCAGCTGGACAGGGAACACTGAAGCTTTCTTT; j_gene: TRBJ1-1; abundance: .; v_gene: TRBV12-3/TRBV12-4; d_gene: TRBD1